This T cell receptor beta chain was recovered during a study of blood T cells in healthy people across ages. This clonotype has a single count. Its antigen is not known. This CDR3 has 12 residues. In germline, CDR1 is KGHSH, CDR2 LQKENI. The V end lost 8 bases, the J end lost 6 bases, and 12 bases lay between the germline ends. Primed by a sample-barcoded 5' primer and a J-beta primer mix, a second PCR proceeded for about 7 to 12 cycles. Each cDNA molecule was tagged by a template-switch adaptor with 12 random nucleotides. One entry per CDR3 protein results from TCRdb running MiXCR on the 5' RACE reads. The sample has roughly 700,000 distinct CDR3 sequences, around half seen once. Study-wide results and limits: Reliance upon unsorted PBMCs precluded definitive naive versus antigen-experienced comparison.

This TCR came from a woman aged 60-75 years in good health. The sample comprised blood. The chain employs TRBV18 and TRBJ2-3, with D hard to call. CDR3 coding DNA: TGTGCCAGCCAACAAGGTGGGGATACGCAGTATTTT. Amino acids: CASQQGGDTQYF.